This T cell receptor (beta chain) was captured in a study of shared clonotypes between healthy human individuals. About the study: CD4 naive cells filled three plates per donor, CD4 memory three, CD8 naive two and CD8 memory one. Study observations and caveats: Among non-shared clonotypes, generation probabilities were lower than among those shared by all four donors.

With respect to this clone: Its antigen is unidentified.

Replicate PCRs run on sorted subsets employed around 200 ng DNA, approximately 30,000 T cell genomes. Original handling: Filtering differed since immunoSEQ provided only junctions, with no quality scores. Clones were sequenced by immunoSEQ multiplex PCR, and TCRdb holds only the in-frame ones, with some missing. Clonal size and the V and J genes are those of that table, whereas D and trimming came from the DNA. The sample consists of 2 million to 2.5 million clones, about 94% of them appearing once. Unmatched junction bases numbered 2, after V lost 4 bases and J lost 0 bases. Germline-derived CDR1 and CDR2 are MNHNS and SASEGT. This CDR3 contains 17 residues.

Sequencing was performed on naive CD4+ T cells sorted from blood. Subset of the sample: CD45RA+ positively selected. This receptor was taken from a man aged 18 to 30 in good health. The chain carries TRBV6-1 and TRBJ2-2; the match to TRBD2 covers 13 bases. CDR3: CASSGTSGGPNTGELFF. As DNA, the CDR3 is TGTGCCAGCAGTGGGACTAGCGGGGGCCCGAACACCGGGGAGCTGTTTTTT.